This T cell receptor (beta chain) was identified during a study of PD-L1 blockade in urothelial cancer. The wider study: Patients started atezolizumab around 2014, 1,200 mg intravenously every 3 weeks.

As for time point: pretreatment peripheral blood. This clone was found once. The J segment lost 1 base and the V segment lost 2 bases, leaving 9 bases of the junction unmatched. The CDR3 length is 17 residues. Germline CDR1 reads SGHTA; CDR2 reads FQGNSA. TCRdb keeps only in-frame clones here, not all; method: immunoSEQ multiplex PCR. The sample carries roughly 95,000 clones, around nine tenths recorded once. This sequence was found in a man between 60 and 75 years old with urothelial cancer. This sequence joins TRBV7-2 and TRBJ2-3; TRBD2 matches 7 bases. This material consisted of PBMCs, taken around atezolizumab (anti-PD-L1) treatment. The CDR3 nucleotides are TGTGCCAGCAGCTTAATGTCTAGCGGAGCGGGCACAGATACGCAGTATTTT. Translating gives CASSLMSSGAGTDTQYF.